Here is one T cell receptor beta chain with its context. The sample is drawn from a study of T cell responses to AZD1222 COVID-19 vaccine. The CDR3 totals 13 residues. Germline V gene sequence: CDR1 LNHDA, CDR2 SQIVND (reference sequence). V shed 6 bases and J 7 bases; nucleotides not matched to a gene: 8. Repertoires were generated with immunoSEQ multiplex PCR, while TCRdb's copy carries only in-frame clones and drops some. The sample contains approximately 94,000 clones, approximately 90% of which appear only once. This clonotype was sampled from an adult in good health. Sequencing used peripheral blood, obtained on day 0 of AZD1222 vaccination. The J gene is TRBJ1-2, the V gene TRBV19; TRBD1 matches 7 bases. The CDR3 spells CASRSTGPGGYTF. The DNA of the CDR3 is TGTGCCAGTAGGTCGACAGGGCCGGGTGGCTACACCTTC.